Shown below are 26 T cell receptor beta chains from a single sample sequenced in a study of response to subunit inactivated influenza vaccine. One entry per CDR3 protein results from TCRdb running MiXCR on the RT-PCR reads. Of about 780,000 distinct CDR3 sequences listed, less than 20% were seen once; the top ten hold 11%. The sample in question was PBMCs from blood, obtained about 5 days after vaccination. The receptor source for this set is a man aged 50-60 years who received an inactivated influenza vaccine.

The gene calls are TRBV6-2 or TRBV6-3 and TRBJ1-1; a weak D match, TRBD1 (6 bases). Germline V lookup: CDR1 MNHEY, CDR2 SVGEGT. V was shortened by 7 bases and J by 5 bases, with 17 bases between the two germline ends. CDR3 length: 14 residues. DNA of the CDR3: TGTGCCAGCACCTGGGGGCCAACAGGGACTGAAGCTTTCTTT. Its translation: CASTWGPTGTEAFF.

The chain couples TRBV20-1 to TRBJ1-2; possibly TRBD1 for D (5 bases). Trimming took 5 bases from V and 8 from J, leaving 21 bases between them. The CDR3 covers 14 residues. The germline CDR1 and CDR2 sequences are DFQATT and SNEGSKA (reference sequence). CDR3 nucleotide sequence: TGCAGTGCTTCTAAACCCGGGACTGCCGGAGGCTACACCTTC. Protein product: CSASKPGTAGGYTF.

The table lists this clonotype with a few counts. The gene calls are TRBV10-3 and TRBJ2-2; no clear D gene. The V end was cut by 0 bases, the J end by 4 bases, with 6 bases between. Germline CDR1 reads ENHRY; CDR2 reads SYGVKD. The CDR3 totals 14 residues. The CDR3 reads CAISESLGTGELFF. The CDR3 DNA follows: TGTGCCATCAGTGAGTCTCTAGGCACCGGGGAGCTGTTTTTT.

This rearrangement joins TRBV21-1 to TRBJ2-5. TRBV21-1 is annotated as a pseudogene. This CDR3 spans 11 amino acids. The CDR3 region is CASSKGRRPDF. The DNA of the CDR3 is TGTGCCAGCAGCAAAGGCAGGAGACCCGACTTC.

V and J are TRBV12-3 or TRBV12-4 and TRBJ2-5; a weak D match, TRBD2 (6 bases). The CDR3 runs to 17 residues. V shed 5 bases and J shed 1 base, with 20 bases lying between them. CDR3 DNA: TGTGCCAGCAGTCGGCCCGGGGGTCTGGGGCCCCAAGAGACCCAGTACTTC. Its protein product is CASSRPGGLGPQETQYF.

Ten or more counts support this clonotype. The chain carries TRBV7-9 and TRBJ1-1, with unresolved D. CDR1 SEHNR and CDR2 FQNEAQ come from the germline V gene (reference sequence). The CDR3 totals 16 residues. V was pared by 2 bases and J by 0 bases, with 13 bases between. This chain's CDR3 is CASSLPPGQMNTEAFF. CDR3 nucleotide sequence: TGTGCCAGCAGCTTACCACCGGGCCAGATGAACACTGAAGCTTTCTTT.

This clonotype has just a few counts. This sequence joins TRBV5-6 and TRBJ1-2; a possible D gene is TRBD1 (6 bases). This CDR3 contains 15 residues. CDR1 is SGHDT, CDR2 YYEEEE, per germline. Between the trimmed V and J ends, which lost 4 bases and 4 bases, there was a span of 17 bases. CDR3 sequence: CASSQGDTPFYGYTF. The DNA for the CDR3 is TGTGCCAGCAGCCAAGGGGACACACCGTTCTATGGCTACACCTTC.

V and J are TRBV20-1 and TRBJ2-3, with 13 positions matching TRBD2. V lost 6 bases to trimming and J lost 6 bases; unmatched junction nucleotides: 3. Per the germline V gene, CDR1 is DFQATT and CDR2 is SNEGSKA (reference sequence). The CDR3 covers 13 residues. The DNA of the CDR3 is TGCAGTGCCGCACTAGCGGGGGGGGATACGCAGTATTTT. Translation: CSAALAGGDTQYF.

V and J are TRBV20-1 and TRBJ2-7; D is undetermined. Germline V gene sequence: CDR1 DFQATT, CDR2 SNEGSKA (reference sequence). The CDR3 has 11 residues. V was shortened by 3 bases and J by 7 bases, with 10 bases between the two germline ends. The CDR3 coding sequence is TGCAGTGCTAGCCCTGTCCGGGAGCAGTACTTC. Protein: CSASPVREQYF.

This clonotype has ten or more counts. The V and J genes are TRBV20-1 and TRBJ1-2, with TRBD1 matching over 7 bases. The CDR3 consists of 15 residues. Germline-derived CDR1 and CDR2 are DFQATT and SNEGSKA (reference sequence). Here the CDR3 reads CRGWDSQSSNYGYTF. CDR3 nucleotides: TGCAGGGGTTGGGACAGCCAAAGTTCTAACTATGGCTACACCTTC.

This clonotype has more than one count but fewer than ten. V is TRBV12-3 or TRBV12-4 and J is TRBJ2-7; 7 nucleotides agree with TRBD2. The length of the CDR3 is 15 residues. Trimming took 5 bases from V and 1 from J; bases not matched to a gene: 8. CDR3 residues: CASSRLALSSYEQYF. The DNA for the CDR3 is TGTGCCAGCAGTCGACTAGCACTTTCTTCCTACGAGCAGTACTTC.

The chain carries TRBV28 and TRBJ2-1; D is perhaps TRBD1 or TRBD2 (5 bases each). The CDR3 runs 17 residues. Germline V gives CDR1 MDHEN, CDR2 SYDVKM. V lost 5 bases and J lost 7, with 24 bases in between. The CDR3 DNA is TGTGCCAGCAGTCGAATTGGGGTGGGGGAGTTCTTGAATGAGCAGTTCTTC. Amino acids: CASSRIGVGEFLNEQFF.

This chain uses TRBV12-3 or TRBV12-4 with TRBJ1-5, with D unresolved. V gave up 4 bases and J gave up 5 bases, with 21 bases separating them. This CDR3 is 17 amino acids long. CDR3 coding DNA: TGTGCCAGCAGTTACGCCGGGCGAACCTATGTAGATCAGCCCCAGCATTTT. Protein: CASSYAGRTYVDQPQHF.

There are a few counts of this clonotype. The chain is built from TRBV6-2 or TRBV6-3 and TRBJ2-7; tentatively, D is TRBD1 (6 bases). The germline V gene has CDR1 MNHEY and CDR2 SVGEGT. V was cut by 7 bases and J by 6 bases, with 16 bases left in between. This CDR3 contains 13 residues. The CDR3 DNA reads TGTGCCAGCATGCGTGCAGGGGCCTCCGAGCAGTACTTC. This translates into CASMRAGASEQYF.

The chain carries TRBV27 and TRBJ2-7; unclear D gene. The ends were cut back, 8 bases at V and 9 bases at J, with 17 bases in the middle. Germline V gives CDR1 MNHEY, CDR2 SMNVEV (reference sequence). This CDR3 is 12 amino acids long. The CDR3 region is CASQSLWGGQYF. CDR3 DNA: TGTGCCAGCCAGAGCCTTTGGGGTGGGCAGTACTTC.

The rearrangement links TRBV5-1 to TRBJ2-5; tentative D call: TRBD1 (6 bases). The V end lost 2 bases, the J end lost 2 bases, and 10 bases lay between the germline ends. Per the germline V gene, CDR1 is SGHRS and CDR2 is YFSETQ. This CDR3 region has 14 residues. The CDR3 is CASSFNQGQETQYF. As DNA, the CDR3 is TGCGCCAGCAGCTTCAACCAGGGGCAAGAGACCCAGTACTTC.

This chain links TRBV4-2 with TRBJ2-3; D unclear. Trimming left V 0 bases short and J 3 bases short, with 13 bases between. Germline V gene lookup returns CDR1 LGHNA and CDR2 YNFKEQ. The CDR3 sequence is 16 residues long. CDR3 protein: CASSQDREIVTDTQYF. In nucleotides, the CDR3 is TGTGCCAGCAGCCAAGATCGTGAGATTGTAACAGATACGCAGTATTTT.

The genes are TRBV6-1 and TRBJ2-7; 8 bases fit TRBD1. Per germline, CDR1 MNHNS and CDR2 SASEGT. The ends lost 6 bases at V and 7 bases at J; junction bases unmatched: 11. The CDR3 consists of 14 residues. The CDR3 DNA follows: TGTGCCAGCAGATCGGTCCAGGGGGCGGGTGAGCAGTACTTC. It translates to CASRSVQGAGEQYF.

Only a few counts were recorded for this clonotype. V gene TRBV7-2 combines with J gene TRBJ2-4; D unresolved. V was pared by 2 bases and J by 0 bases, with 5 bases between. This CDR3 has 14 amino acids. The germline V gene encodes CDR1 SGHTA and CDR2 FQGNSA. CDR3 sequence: CASSLNSAKNIQYF. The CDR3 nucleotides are TGTGCCAGCAGCTTAAACTCAGCCAAAAACATTCAGTACTTC.

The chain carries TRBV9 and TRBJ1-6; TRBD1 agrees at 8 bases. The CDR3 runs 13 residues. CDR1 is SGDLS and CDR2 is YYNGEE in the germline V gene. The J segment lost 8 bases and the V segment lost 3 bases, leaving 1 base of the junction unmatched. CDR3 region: CASSAQGDSPLHF. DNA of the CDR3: TGTGCCAGCAGCGCACAGGGGGATTCACCCCTCCACTTT.

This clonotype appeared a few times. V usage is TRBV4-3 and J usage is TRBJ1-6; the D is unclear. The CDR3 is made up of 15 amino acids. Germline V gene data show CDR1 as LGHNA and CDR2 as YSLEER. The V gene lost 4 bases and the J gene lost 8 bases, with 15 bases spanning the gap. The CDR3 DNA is TGCGCCAGCAGCCCTTCCGGGCGTCGGGATTCACCCCTCCACTTT. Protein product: CASSPSGRRDSPLHF.

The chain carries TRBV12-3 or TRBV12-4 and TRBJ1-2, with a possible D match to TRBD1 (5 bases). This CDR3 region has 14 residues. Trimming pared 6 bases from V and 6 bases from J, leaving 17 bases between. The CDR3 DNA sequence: TGTGCCAGCAGCCTAGGAGGGGTAGTGGATGGCTACACCTTC. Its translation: CASSLGGVVDGYTF.

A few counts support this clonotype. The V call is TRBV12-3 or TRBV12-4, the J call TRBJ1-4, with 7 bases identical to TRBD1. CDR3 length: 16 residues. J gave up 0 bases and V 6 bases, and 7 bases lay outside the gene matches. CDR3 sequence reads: CASSLRQGATNEKLFF. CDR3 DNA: TGTGCCAGCAGCCTCAGACAGGGAGCAACTAATGAAAAACTGTTTTTT.

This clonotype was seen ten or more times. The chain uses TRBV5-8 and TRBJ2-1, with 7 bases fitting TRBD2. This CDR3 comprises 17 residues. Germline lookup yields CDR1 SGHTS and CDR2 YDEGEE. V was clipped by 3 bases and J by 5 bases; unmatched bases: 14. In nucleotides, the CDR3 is TGTGCCAGCAGCTCGGGAGGTCCCACAAAGATCAACAATGAGCAGTTCTTC. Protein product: CASSSGGPTKINNEQFF.

The CDR3 is CASSLAGGNSNEQFF. The CDR3 DNA sequence: TGTGCCAGCAGCTTAGCGGGGGGGAACTCCAATGAGCAGTTCTTC. V usage is TRBV7-2 and J usage is TRBJ2-1; 7 bases match TRBD2. Germline CDR1 and CDR2: SGHTA and FQGNSA. This CDR3 is built from 15 residues. Trimming cost V 0 bases and J 6 bases; bases outside gene matches: 5.

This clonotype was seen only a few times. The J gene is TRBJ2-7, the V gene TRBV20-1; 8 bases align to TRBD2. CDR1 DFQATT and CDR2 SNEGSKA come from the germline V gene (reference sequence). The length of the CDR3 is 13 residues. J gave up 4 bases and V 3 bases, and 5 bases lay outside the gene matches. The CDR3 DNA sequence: TGCAGTGCTAGCCTGACTAGCGCATACGAGCAGTACTTC. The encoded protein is CSASLTSAYEQYF.